This T cell receptor beta chain was recovered during a study of T cells in Graves' hyperthyroidism and ophthalmopathy. The CDR3 spans 14 residues. V dropped 1 base and J dropped 6 bases, with 12 bases sitting between them. The germline CDR1 and CDR2 sequences are LGHDT and YNNKEL (reference sequence). There were TCR beta CDR3 regions amplified from RNA transcripts. Carried out on the TCR CDR3, a first-round RT-PCR used the HTBI primer set. TCRdb ran MiXCR on the multiplex PCR reads and lists one entry per CDR3 protein. In the table there are some 350,000 distinct CDR3 sequences, around 25% of which are singletons.

Material: blood. The genes are TRBV3-1 and TRBJ1-1; D is unresolved. This sequence was found in a man aged 50-59 years with Graves' hyperthyroidism. The DNA for the CDR3 is TGTGCCAGCAGCCAAGGCCGACTCAGCGCTGAAGCTTTCTTT. It encodes CASSQGRLSAEAFF.